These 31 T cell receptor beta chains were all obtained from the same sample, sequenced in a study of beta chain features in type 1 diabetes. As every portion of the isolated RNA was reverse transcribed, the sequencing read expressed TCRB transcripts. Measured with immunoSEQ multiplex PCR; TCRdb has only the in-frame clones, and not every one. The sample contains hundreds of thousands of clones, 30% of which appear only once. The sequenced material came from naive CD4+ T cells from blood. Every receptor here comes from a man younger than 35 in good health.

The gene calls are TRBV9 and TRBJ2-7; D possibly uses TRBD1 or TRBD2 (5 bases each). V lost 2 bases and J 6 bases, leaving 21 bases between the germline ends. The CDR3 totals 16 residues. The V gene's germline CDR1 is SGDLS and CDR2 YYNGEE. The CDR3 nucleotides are TGTGCCAGCAGCGTCGCGGACTGGGGCGGTGGCGGCGAGCAGTACTTC. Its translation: CASSVADWGGGGEQYF.

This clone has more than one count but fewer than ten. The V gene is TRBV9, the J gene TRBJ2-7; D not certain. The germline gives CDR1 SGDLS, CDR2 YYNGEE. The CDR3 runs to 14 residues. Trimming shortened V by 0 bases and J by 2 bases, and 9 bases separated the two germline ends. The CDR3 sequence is CASSVGPPPYEQYF. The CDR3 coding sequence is TGTGCCAGCAGCGTAGGACCCCCTCCCTACGAGCAGTACTTC.

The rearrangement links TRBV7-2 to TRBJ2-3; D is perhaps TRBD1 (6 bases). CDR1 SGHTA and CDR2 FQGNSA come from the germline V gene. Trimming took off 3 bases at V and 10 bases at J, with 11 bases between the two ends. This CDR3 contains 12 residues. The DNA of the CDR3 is TGTGCCAGCAGCTTCGACAGGTCCGCGCAGTATTTT. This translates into CASSFDRSAQYF.

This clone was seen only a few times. CDR3 residues: CASSVVGYPRGEQFF. The CDR3 nucleotides read TGTGCCAGCAGCGTAGTCGGCTACCCTAGGGGTGAGCAGTTCTTC. V and J are TRBV9 and TRBJ2-1, with D tentatively TRBD1 (5 bases). The CDR3 runs 15 residues. Germline loops: CDR1 SGDLS, CDR2 YYNGEE. Trimming took off 0 bases at V and 9 bases at J, with 16 bases between the two ends.

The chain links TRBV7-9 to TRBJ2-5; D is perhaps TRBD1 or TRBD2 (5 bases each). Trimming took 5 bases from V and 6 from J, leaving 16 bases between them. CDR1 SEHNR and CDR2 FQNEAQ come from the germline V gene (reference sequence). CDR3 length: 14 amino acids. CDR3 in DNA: TGTGCCAGCAGCCCCACAGCAGGGAGAAAGACCCAGTACTTC. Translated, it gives CASSPTAGRKTQYF.

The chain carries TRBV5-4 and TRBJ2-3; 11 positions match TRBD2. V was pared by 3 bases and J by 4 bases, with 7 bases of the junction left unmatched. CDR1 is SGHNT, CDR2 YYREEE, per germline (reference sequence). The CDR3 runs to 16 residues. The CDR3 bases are TGTGCCAGCAGCTCTATAGCGGGAGGGAAGGCAGATACGCAGTATTTT. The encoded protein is CASSSIAGGKADTQYF.

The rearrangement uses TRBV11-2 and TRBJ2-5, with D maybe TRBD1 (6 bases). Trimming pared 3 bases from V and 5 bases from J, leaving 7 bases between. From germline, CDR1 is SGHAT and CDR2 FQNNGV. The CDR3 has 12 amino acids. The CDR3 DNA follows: TGTGCCAGCAGCTTTAGGGGGGAGACCCAGTACTTC. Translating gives CASSFRGETQYF.

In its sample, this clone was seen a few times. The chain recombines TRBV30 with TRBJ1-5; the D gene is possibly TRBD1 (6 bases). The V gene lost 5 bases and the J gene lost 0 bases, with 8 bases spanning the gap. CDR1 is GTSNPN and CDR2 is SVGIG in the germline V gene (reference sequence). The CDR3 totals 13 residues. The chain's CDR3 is CAWADSSNQPQHF. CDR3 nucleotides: TGTGCCTGGGCGGACAGTAGCAATCAGCCCCAGCATTTT.

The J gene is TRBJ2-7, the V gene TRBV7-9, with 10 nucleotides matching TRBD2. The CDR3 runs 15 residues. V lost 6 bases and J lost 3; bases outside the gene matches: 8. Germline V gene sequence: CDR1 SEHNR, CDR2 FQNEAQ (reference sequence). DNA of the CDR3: TGTGCCAGCAGGCCTAGTAGCGGGAGGTTCTACGAGCAGTACTTC. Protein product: CASRPSSGRFYEQYF.

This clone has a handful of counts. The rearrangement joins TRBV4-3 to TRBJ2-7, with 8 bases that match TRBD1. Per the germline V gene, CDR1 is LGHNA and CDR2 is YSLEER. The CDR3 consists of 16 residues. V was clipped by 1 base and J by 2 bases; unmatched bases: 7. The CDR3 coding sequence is TGCGCCAGCAGCCAAGGTGCAGGACAGGGAACCTACGAGCAGTACTTC. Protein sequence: CASSQGAGQGTYEQYF.

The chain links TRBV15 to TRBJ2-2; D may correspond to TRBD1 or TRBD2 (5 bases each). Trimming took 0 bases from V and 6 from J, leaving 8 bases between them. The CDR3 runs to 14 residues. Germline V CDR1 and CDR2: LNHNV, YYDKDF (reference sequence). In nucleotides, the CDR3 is TGTGCCACCAGCAGAGACAGGGACGCCGGGGAGCTGTTTTTT. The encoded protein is CATSRDRDAGELFF. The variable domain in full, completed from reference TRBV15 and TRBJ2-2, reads DAMVIQNPRYQVTQFGKPVTLSCSQTLNHNVMYWYQQKSSQAPKLLFHYYDKDFNNEADTPDNFQSRRPNTSFCFLDIRSPGLGDTAMYLCATSRDRDAGELFFGEGSRLTVL.

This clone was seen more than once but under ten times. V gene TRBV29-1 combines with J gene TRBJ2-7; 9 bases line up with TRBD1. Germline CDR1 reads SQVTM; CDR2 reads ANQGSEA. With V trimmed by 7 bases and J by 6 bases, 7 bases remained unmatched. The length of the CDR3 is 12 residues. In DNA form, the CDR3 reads TGCAGCGCCGGGACAGGGCTATCCGAGCAGTACTTC. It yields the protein CSAGTGLSEQYF.

CDR3 protein: CASSTLVGARETQYF. The CDR3 coding sequence is TGTGCCAGCTCGACTCTTGTGGGGGCGAGAGAGACCCAGTACTTC. V is TRBV18 and J is TRBJ2-5; a weak D match, TRBD1 (6 bases). Germline values: CDR1 KGHSH, CDR2 LQKENI. The CDR3 sequence is 15 residues long. V gave up 6 bases and J gave up 4 bases, with 18 bases separating them.

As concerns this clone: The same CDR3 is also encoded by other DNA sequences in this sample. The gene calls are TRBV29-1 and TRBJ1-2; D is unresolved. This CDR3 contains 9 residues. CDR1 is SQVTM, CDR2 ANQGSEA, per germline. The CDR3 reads CGRHYGYTF. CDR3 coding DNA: TGCGGTCGACACTATGGCTACACCTTC.

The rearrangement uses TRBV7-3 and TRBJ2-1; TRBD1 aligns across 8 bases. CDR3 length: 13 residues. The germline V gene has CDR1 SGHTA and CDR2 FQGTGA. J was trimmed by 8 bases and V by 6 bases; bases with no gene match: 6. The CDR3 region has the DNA TGTGCCAGCAGTCGGACAGGGCCCGATGAGCAGTTCTTC. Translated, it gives CASSRTGPDEQFF.

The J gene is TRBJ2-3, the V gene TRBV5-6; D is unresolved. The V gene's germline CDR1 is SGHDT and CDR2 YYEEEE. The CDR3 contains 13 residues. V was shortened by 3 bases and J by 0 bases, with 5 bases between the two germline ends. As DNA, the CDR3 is TGTGCCAGCAGCTGGGGAAGCACAGATACGCAGTATTTT. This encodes CASSWGSTDTQYF.

CDR3 bases: TGTGCCAGCAGCCCAGGGGGCGGGGGCTACGAGCAGTACTTC. Residues: CASSPGGGGYEQYF. The genes are TRBV9 and TRBJ2-7; D possibly corresponds to TRBD1 (8 bases). The CDR3 loop spans 14 amino acids. Looked up from germline, CDR1 is SGDLS and CDR2 is YYNGEE. Trimming pared 4 bases from V and 3 bases from J, leaving 14 bases between. The full variable domain, rest sourced from reference TRBV9 and TRBJ2-7, is DSGVTQTPKHLITATGQRVTLRCSPRSGDLSVYWYQQSLDQGLQFLIQYYNGEERAKGNILERFSAQQFPDLHSELNLSSLELGDSALYFCASSPGGGGYEQYFGPGTRLTVT.

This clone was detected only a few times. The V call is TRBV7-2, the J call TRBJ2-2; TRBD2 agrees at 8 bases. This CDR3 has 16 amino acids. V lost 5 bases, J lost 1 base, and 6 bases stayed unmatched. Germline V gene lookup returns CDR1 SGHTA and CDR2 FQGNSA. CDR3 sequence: CASSPRLAMNTGELFF. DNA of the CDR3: TGTGCCAGCAGCCCCCGACTAGCGATGAACACCGGGGAGCTGTTTTTT.

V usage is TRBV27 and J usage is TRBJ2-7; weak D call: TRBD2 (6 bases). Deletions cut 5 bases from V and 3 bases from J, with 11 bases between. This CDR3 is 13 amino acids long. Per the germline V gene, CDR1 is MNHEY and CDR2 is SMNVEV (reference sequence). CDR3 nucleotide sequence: TGTGCCAGCAGTCGGACGGGAGACTACGAGCAGTACTTC. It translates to CASSRTGDYEQYF.

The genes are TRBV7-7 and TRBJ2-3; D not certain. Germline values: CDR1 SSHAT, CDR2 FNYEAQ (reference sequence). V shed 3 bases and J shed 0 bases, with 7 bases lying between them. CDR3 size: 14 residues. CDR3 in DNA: TGTGCCAGCAGCTTCTCACTTAGCACAGATACGCAGTATTTT. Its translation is CASSFSLSTDTQYF.

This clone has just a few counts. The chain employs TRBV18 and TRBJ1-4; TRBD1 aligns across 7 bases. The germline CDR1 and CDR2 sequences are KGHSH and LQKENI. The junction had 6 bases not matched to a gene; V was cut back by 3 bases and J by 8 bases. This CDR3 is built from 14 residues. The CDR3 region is CASSPRGIREKLFF. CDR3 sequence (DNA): TGTGCCAGCTCACCCAGGGGGATTCGGGAAAAACTGTTTTTT.

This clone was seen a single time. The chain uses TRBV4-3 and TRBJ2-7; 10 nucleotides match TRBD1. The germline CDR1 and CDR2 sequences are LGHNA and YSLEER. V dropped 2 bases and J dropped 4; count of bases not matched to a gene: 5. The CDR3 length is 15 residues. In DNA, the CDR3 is TGCGCCAGCAGCCAACAGACAGGGGGCTTGTACGAGCAGTACTTC. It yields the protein CASSQQTGGLYEQYF.

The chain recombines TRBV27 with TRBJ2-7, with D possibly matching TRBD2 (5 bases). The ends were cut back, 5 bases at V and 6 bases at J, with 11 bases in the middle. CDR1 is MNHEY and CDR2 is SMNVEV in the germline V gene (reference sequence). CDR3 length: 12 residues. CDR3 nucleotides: TGTGCCAGCAGTAGACCGGAGGCCGAGCAGTACTTC. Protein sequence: CASSRPEAEQYF.

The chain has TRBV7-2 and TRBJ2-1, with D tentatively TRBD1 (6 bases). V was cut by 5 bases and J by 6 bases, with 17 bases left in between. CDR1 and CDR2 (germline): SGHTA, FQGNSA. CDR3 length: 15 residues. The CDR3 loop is CASSPGVGRINEQFF. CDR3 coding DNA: TGTGCCAGCAGCCCAGGGGTAGGCCGTATCAATGAGCAGTTCTTC.

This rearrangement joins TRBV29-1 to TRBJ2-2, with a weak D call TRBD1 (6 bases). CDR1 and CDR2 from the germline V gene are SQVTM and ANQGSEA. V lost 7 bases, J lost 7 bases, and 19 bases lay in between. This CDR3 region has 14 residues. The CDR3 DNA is TGCAGCGGCTCCGGCGGAACAGGGCTCGGGGAGCTGTTTTTT. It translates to CSGSGGTGLGELFF.

CDR3 loop: CASSGGPSTDTQYF. CDR3 DNA: TGTGCCAGCAGCGGTGGACCAAGCACAGATACGCAGTATTTT. The J gene is TRBJ2-3, the V gene TRBV4-2; unclear D gene. Trimming left V 5 bases short and J 0 bases short, with 9 bases between. CDR3 size: 14 residues. CDR1 and CDR2 from the germline V gene are LGHNA and YNFKEQ.

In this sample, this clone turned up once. The CDR3 loop is CASSFESGISTDTQYF. The CDR3 DNA sequence: TGTGCCAGCAGCTTTGAAAGCGGGATAAGCACAGATACGCAGTATTTT. V and J are TRBV5-4 and TRBJ2-3; 7 bases are a match to TRBD2. V lost 2 bases, J lost 0 bases, and 6 bases stayed unmatched. Germline CDR1 and CDR2: SGHNT and YYREEE (reference sequence). There are 16 residues in the CDR3.

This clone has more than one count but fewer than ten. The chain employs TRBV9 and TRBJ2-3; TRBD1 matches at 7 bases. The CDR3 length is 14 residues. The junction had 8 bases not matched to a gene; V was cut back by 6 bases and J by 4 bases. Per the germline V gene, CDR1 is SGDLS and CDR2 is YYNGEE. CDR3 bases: TGTGCCAGCAACCTAGGGGGCTTGCCAGATACGCAGTATTTT. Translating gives CASNLGGLPDTQYF. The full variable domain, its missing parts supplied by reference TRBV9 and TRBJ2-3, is DSGVTQTPKHLITATGQRVTLRCSPRSGDLSVYWYQQSLDQGLQFLIQYYNGEERAKGNILERFSAQQFPDLHSELNLSSLELGDSALYFCASNLGGLPDTQYFGPGTRLTVL.

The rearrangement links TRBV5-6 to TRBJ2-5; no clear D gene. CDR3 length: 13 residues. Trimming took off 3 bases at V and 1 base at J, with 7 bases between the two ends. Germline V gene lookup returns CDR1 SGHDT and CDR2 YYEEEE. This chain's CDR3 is CASSSVSQETQYF. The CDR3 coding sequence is TGTGCCAGCAGCTCCGTGTCCCAAGAGACCCAGTACTTC.

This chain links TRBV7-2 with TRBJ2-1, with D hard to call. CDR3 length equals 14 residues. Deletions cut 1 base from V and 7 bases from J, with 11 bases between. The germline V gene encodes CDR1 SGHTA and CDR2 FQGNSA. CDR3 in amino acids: CASSLDGPGNEQFF. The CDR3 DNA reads TGTGCCAGCAGCTTAGACGGCCCCGGGAATGAGCAGTTCTTC.

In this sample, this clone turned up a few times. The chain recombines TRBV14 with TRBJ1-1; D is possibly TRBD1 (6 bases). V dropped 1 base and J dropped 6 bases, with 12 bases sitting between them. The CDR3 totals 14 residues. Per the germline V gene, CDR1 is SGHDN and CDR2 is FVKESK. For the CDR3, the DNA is TGTGCCAGCAGCCAAGGCAGGGGTTTTTCTGAAGCTTTCTTT. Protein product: CASSQGRGFSEAFF.